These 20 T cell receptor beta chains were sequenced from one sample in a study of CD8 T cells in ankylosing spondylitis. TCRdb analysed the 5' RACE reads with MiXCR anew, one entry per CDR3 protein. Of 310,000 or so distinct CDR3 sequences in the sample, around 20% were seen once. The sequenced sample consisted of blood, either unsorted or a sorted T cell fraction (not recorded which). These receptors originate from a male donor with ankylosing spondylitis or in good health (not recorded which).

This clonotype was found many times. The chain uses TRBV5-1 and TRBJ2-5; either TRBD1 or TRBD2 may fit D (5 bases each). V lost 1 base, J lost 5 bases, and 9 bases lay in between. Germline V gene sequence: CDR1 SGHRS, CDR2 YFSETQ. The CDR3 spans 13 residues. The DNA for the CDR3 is TGCGCCAGCAGCTTGAGAGGGGCCGAGACCCAGTACTTC. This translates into CASSLRGAETQYF.

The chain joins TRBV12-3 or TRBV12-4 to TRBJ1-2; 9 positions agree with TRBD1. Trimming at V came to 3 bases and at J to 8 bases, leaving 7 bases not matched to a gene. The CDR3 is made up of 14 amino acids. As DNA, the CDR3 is TGTGCCAGCAGTTTTAGCGGACAGGGGAACGGCTACACCTTC. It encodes CASSFSGQGNGYTF.

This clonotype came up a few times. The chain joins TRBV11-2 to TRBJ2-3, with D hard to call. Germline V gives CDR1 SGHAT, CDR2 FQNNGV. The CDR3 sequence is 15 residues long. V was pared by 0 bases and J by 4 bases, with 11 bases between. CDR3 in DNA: TGTGCCAGCAGCTTAGAAACGGCCTTCCCAGATACGCAGTATTTT. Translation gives CASSLETAFPDTQYF.

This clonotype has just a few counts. The CDR3 reads CSAVAGERETQYF. CDR3 coding DNA: TGCAGTGCTGTTGCGGGGGAACGAGAGACCCAGTACTTC. V gene TRBV20-1 combines with J gene TRBJ2-5; TRBD2 matches 7 bases. This CDR3 region has 13 residues. Looked up from germline, CDR1 is DFQATT and CDR2 is SNEGSKA (reference sequence). J gave up 4 bases and V 5 bases, and 7 bases lay outside the gene matches.

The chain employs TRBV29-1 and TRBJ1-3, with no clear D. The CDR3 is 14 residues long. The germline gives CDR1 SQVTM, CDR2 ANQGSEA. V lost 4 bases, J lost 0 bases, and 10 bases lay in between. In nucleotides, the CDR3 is TGCAGCGTTGTCCGGGTCGACTCTGGAAACACCATATATTTT. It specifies CSVVRVDSGNTIYF.

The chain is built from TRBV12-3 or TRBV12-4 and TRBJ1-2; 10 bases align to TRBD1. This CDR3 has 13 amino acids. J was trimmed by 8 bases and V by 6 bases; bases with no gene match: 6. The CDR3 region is CASRTGGSPGYTF. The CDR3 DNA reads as TGTGCCAGCAGGACAGGGGGCTCCCCGGGCTACACCTTC.

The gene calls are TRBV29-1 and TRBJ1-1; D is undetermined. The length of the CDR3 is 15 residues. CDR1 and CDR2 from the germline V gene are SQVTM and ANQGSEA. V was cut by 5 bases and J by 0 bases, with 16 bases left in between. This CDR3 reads CSVSPRGEMNTEAFF. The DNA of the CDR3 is TGCAGCGTTTCCCCCCGGGGAGAGATGAACACTGAAGCTTTCTTT.

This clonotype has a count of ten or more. CDR3 nucleotide sequence: TGTGCCAGCTCACCACGGCGACAGGGTGAAGCTTTCTTT. Translation gives CASSPRRQGEAFF. The V gene is TRBV18, the J gene TRBJ1-1, with 7 bases aligning to TRBD1. Losses at the gene ends were 1 base for V and 7 bases for J; bases not matched to a gene: 3. Per germline, CDR1 KGHSH and CDR2 LQKENI. The CDR3 extends over 13 amino acids.

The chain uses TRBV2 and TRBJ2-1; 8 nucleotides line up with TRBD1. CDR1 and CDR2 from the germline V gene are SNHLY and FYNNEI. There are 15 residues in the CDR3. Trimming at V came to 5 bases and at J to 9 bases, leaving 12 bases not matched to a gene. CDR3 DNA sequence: TGTGCCAGCAGTTCTACCCCCGGACAGGGTGGTGAGCAGTTCTTC. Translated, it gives CASSSTPGQGGEQFF.

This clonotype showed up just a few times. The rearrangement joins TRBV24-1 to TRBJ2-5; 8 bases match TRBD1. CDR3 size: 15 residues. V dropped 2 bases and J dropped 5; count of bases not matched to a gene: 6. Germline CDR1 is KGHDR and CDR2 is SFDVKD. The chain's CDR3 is CATSDSFTGGETQYF. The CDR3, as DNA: TGTGCCACCAGTGATTCCTTTACAGGGGGTGAGACCCAGTACTTC.

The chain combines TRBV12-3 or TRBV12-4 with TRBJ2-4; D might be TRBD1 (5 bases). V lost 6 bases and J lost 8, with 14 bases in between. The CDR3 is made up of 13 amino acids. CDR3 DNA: TGTGCCAGCAGACCAGGGTGGCTGGACATTCAGTACTTC. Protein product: CASRPGWLDIQYF.

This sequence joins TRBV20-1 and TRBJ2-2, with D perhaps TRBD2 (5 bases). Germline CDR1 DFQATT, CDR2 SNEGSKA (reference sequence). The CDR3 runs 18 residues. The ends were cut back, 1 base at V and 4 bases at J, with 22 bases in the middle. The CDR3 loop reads CSARGVLVGVSGTGELFF. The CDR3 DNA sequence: TGCAGTGCTAGAGGGGTACTAGTAGGTGTTTCGGGCACCGGGGAGCTGTTTTTT.

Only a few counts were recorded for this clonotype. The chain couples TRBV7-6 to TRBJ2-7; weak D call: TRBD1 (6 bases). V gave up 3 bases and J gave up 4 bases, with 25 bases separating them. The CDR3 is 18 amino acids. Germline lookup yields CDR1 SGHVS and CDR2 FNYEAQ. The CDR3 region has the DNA TGTGCCAGCAGCTTTTCGGCGACAGGTCGGGTCATTAAATACGAGCAGTACGTC. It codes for CASSFSATGRVIKYEQYV.

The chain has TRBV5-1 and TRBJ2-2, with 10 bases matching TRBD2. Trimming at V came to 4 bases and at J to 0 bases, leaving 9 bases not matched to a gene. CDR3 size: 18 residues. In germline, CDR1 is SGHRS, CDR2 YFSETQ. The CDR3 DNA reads TGCGCCAGCAGCGTATTCGGAAGCGGGAGGGCGAACACCGGGGAGCTGTTTTTT. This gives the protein CASSVFGSGRANTGELFF.

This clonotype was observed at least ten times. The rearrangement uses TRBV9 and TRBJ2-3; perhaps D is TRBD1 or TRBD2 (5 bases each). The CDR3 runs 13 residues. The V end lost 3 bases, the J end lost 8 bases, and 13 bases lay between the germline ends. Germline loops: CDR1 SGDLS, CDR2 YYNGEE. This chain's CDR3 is CASSAPGRGTQYF. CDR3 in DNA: TGTGCCAGCAGCGCCCCGGGACGCGGTACGCAGTATTTT.

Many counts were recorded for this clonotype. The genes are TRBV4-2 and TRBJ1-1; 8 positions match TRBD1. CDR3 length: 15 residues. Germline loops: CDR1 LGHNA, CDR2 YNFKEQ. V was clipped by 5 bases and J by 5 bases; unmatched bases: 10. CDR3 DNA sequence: TGTGCCAGCAGCGGGATTCAGGGGGCCGGGACTGAAGCTTTCTTT. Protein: CASSGIQGAGTEAFF.

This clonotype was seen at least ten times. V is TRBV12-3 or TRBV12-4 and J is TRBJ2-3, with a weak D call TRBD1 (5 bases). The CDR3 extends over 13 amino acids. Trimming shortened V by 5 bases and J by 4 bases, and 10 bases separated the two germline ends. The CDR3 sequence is CASSRQGPDTQYF. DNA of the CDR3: TGTGCCAGCAGTCGCCAGGGTCCAGATACGCAGTATTTT.

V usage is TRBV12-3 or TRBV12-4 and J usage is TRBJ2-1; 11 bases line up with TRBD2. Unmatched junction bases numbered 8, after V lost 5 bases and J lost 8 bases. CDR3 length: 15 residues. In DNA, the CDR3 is TGTGCCAGCAGTCCACGACTAGCGGGAAGGTATGAGCAGTTCTTC. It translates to CASSPRLAGRYEQFF.

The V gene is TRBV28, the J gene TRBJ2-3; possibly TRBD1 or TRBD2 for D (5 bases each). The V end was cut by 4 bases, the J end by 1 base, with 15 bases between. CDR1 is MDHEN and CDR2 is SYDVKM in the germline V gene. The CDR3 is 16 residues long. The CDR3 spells CASSSPRGVGTDTQYF. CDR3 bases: TGTGCCAGCAGTTCCCCTCGAGGGGTGGGCACAGATACGCAGTATTTT.

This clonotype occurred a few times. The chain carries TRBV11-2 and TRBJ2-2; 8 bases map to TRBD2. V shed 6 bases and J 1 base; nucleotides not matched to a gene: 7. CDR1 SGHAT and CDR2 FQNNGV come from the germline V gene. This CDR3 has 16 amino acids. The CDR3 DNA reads TGTGCCAGCAGGCCCGGGAGGGCGGAGAACACCGGGGAGCTGTTTTTT. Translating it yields CASRPGRAENTGELFF.